This T cell receptor beta chain appears in the sequencing data of a study of blood T cells in healthy people across ages (dated by TCRdb to between 2015 and 2016). For context, the study as a whole: In model experiments, roughly one uniquely barcoded TCR beta cDNA molecule per two T cells was captured by template switching. Using deep sequencing normalized with unique cDNA molecular identifiers, the study measured how TCR beta repertoire diversity changes with age. Four age groups were formed from the donors: young (average around 15 years), middle-aged (around 41), aged (about 62) and long-lived (about 80). To avoid experimental bias, donors of different ages were spread randomly across the sequencing lanes. Using the same blood draw, the study looked at two additional independent replicas of 1 million unique cDNA reads for two donors, one aged 18 to 30 and the other aged 80 or older.

Beyond this particular receptor, the publication reports: Estimates of total diversity from one million sequenced T cells were regarded as lower bounds and underestimates. Bulk unsorted PBMC profiling prevented conclusive comparison of naive and antigen-experienced compartments. The percentage of naive T cells measured by flow cytometry correlated strongly with observed TCR beta diversity. Observed TCR beta diversity per million T cells fell roughly linearly with age, and a significant reduction was already apparent by age roughly 40. Compared with the aged group, the long-lived group had more naive CD4+ T cells, fewer expanded clones and increased TCR diversity, a pattern suggesting age selection. The CMV infection status of donors was not known, potentially confounding age-related changes in expanded clonotypes.

The library was made by 5' RACE. The instrument was an Illumina HiSeq 2500. A second PCR of roughly 7 to 11 cycles was performed with a sample-barcoded 5' primer and a J-beta primer mix. A unique molecular identifier was introduced onto each TCR beta cDNA molecule by a template-switch 5' adaptor carrying 12 random nucleotides. At least 2.5 million CDR3-containing paired-end reads were obtained from each sample. The Mint cDNA synthesis kit, primed by a TRBC-specific oligonucleotide, was used to synthesize first-strand cDNA from all RNA. All cDNA was treated with uracil-DNA glycosylase and then went through a first 18-cycle PCR with the universal primers M1SS and BC2_uni_R. Regarding the original processing steps: For normalization, 1 million high-quality reads were randomly selected from each sample, with every read carrying a distinct molecular identifier. Reads sharing molecular identifiers were discarded rather than binned into consensus sequences. MiTCR, set to a Q25 quality threshold and the strictest error-elimination algorithm, was used for CDR3 identification, clonotype clustering and error correction. A nonparametric unseen species model using Euler transformation provided a lower-bound estimate of total TCR beta diversity. TCRdb reprocessing: public reads trimmed at Q25 with fastp, clones called with MiXCR, in-frame beta chains kept. When rows share a CDR3 protein, they turn into one entry using the most common DNA and genes. These V and J calls originate from TCRdb's pipeline instead of the authors' own analysis. This sample holds around 690,000 distinct CDR3 sequences; around three fifths were observed only once. Roughly 34% of the sample is held by the ten biggest clonotypes.

The roughly 39 donors, aged about 6 to 100 years, were systemically healthy Caucasian individuals from Russia. Each donor gave about 9.7 milliliters of peripheral blood, drawn into EDTA-treated Vacutainer tubes. PBMCs were isolated by Ficoll-Paque density-gradient centrifugation, with at least 6 million obtained per sample. Trizol reagent was used to extract total RNA from the PBMCs, yielding at least 6 micrograms per sample. For every donor, an aliquot of PBMCs went through flow cytometry to measure the percentages of naive CD45RAhigh/CD27high T cells. According to the germline V gene, CDR1 reads MNHNS and CDR2 reads SASEGT. Trimming takes 3 bases off V and 2 bases off J; junction bases not matched to a gene: 5. The CDR3 goes from the cysteine to the phenylalanine over 15 residues. Only CDR3 DNA remains: 45 bases, in frame from the first base. With regard to this clonotype: Which antigen it targets is not known. No quality values exist for individual bases; no much larger clone is one base distant.

This sequence originates from a man aged 55 to 70 in good health. In this chain, TRBV6-1 is recombined with TRBJ2-3; 7 middle bases align to TRBD2. The specimen sequenced was blood. The nucleotides read TGTGCCAGCAGTGATGCGCGGGGGACCACAGATACGCAGTATTTT. The resulting protein is CASSDARGTTDTQYF.